The T cell receptor (beta chain) described here comes from a study of cytotoxic CD8 clonotypes in ibrutinib-treated CLL. Overall study results and limits: The study found baseline clonality above age-matched healthy donors, tracking circulating CD8+ T-cell counts. For progressing versus sustained-remission patients, sampling times were not the same.

Worth noting for this clone: Its antigen is still unknown.

The CDR3 totals 15 residues. Per germline, CDR1 MNHEY and CDR2 SMNVEV (reference sequence). The V gene end was trimmed by 6 bases and the J gene end by 1 base; junction bases not matched to a gene: 7. Some clones are missing from TCRdb's copy, which holds only in-frame ones; the method was immunoSEQ multiplex PCR. The sample contains some 76,000 clones, roughly 80% of which appear only once. The specimen comprised PBMCs, sampled after 24 months of ibrutinib treatment. The chain couples TRBV27 to TRBJ2-3; 7 bases are a match to TRBD2. The TCR sequence derives from a human donor with chronic lymphocytic leukemia. The CDR3 region has the DNA TGTGCCAGCAGCTTTTTAGCGGGCGGCACAGATACGCAGTATTTT. Encoded protein: CASSFLAGGTDTQYF.